Given below is one TCR beta chain in context. Antigen specificity is unknown. The length of the CDR3 is 14 residues. Germline V gene data show CDR1 as DFQATT and CDR2 as SNEGSKA (reference sequence). Trimming cost V 5 bases and J 3 bases, with 14 bases left between them. These data come from a study of CD8+CD57+ T cells in acquired aplastic anemia. Study-wide points: Significant differences in CD8+ Simpson's diversity were not observed between patients and controls.

TCR beta VDJ and CDR3 profiles were obtained from a genomic DNA template. TCRdb analysed the reads with MiXCR anew, one entry per CDR3 protein. The table has 150,000 or so distinct CDR3 sequences, 63% seen once. This sequence joins TRBV20-1 and TRBJ2-1; D remains ambiguous. Material for sequencing was sorted CD4+, CD8+, or CD8+CD57+ T cells (not recorded which) from PBMCs. The TCR sequence derives from a human donor in good health. The CDR3 loop is CSALNWRNYNEQFF. The CDR3 DNA is TGCAGTGCTCTCAATTGGCGCAACTACAATGAGCAGTTCTTC.